This is a list of T cell receptor beta chains from one sample in a study of cytomegalovirus exposure and HLA in healthy donors. Assay: immunoSEQ multiplex PCR; the TCRdb copy retains only in-frame clones and omits some. The repertoire has approximately 130,000 clones, about 80% of them found once; the top ten carry around 2%. The sequenced sample consisted of PBMCs. Source of these receptors: a woman between 50 and 59 years old in good health and CMV-seronegative. The CDR3 runs from the conserved cysteine through the conserved F or W. The order of the fields is V gene, D gene, J gene, clone size, CDR3 protein, CDR3 DNA. D genes are given only for firm matches. Size tells how often a clone was seen (once, few, many) or the class of an expanded clone, and some rows leave it out.

v_gene: TRBV4-2; d_gene: TRBD1; j_gene: TRBJ2-7; abundance: once; CDR3aa: CASSQGPGTGGHYEQYF; CDR3nt: TGTGCCAGCAGCCAAGGTCCGGGGACAGGGGGCCACTACGAGCAGTACTTC
v_gene: TRBV7-8; d_gene: -; j_gene: TRBJ2-7; abundance: -; CDR3aa: CASSLGGPSDYEQYF; CDR3nt: TGTGCCAGCAGCTTAGGCGGCCCCTCGGACTACGAGCAGTACTTC
v_gene: TRBV5-1; d_gene: -; j_gene: TRBJ1-1; abundance: -; CDR3aa: CASTSGVVNTEAFF; CDR3nt: TGCGCCAGTACCTCAGGGGTCGTGAACACTGAAGCTTTCTTT
v_gene: TRBV5-1; d_gene: TRBD1; j_gene: TRBJ1-2; abundance: -; CDR3aa: CASSLQGVNYGYTF; CDR3nt: TGCGCCAGCAGCTTACAGGGGGTTAACTATGGCTACACCTTC
v_gene: TRBV25-1; d_gene: -; j_gene: TRBJ1-2; abundance: -; CDR3aa: CASSPPGRDYGYTF; CDR3nt: TGTGCCAGCAGTCCCCCGGGCAGGGACTATGGCTACACCTTC
v_gene: TRBV18; d_gene: TRBD1; j_gene: TRBJ2-1; abundance: -; CDR3aa: CASTRGGTGAYNEQFF; CDR3nt: TGTGCCAGCACCAGAGGGGGGACAGGGGCCTACAATGAGCAGTTCTTC
v_gene: TRBV5-4; d_gene: TRBD2; j_gene: TRBJ2-5; abundance: -; CDR3aa: CASSLRSGAQETQYF; CDR3nt: TGTGCCAGCAGCTTGAGAAGCGGGGCCCAAGAGACCCAGTACTTC
v_gene: TRBV19; d_gene: TRBD2; j_gene: TRBJ2-1; abundance: few; CDR3aa: CASTTPGLAYNEQFF; CDR3nt: TGTGCCAGTACTACACCGGGACTAGCTTACAATGAGCAGTTCTTC
v_gene: TRBV6-5; d_gene: TRBD2; j_gene: TRBJ2-1; abundance: -; CDR3aa: CASSYSSGNYNEQFF; CDR3nt: TGTGCCAGCAGTTACTCTAGCGGGAATTACAATGAGCAGTTCTTC
v_gene: TRBV27; d_gene: TRBD2; j_gene: TRBJ2-1; abundance: -; CDR3aa: CASSSTSGRVGYEQFF; CDR3nt: TGTGCCAGCAGTTCGACTAGCGGGAGAGTAGGATATGAGCAGTTCTTC
v_gene: TRBV27; d_gene: TRBD1; j_gene: TRBJ1-5; abundance: -; CDR3aa: CASSPPGTGRVNQPQHF; CDR3nt: TGTGCCAGCAGTCCCCCCGGGACAGGGAGGGTTAATCAGCCCCAGCATTTT
v_gene: TRBV28; d_gene: TRBD1; j_gene: TRBJ2-5; abundance: -; CDR3aa: CAGSETGQGQETQYF; CDR3nt: TGTGCCGGATCAGAAACCGGACAGGGCCAAGAGACCCAGTACTTC
v_gene: TRBV5-1; d_gene: TRBD1; j_gene: TRBJ2-5; abundance: once; CDR3aa: CASSLDRGRETQYF; CDR3nt: TGCGCCAGCAGCTTAGACAGGGGGCGGGAGACCCAGTACTTC
v_gene: TRBV5-4; d_gene: TRBD1; j_gene: TRBJ1-1; abundance: -; CDR3aa: CASRIGTDTEAFF; CDR3nt: TGTGCCAGCAGGATAGGGACAGACACTGAAGCTTTCTTT
v_gene: TRBV7-9; d_gene: -; j_gene: TRBJ2-7; abundance: -; CDR3aa: CASSPGGYEQYF; CDR3nt: TGTGCCAGCAGCCCAGGAGGCTACGAGCAGTACTTC
v_gene: TRBV7-8; d_gene: TRBD1; j_gene: TRBJ1-5; abundance: -; CDR3aa: CASSLAVRGGRRNKPQHF; CDR3nt: TGTGCCAGCAGCTTAGCTGTCCGAGGGGGCCGTCGGAATAAGCCCCAGCATTTT
v_gene: TRBV6-5; d_gene: TRBD2; j_gene: TRBJ2-7; abundance: -; CDR3aa: CASSYSSGRAYEQYF; CDR3nt: TGTGCCAGCAGTTACTCTAGCGGGAGGGCCTACGAGCAGTACTTC
v_gene: TRBV5-5; d_gene: TRBD1; j_gene: TRBJ1-1; abundance: -; CDR3aa: CASSLVFTGGGTNTEAFF; CDR3nt: TGTGCCAGCAGCTTGGTTTTCACAGGGGGGGGAACGAACACTGAAGCTTTCTTT
v_gene: TRBV9; d_gene: TRBD1; j_gene: TRBJ1-1; abundance: -; CDR3aa: CASSQTGYTEAFF; CDR3nt: TGTGCCAGCAGCCAGACAGGGTACACTGAAGCTTTCTTT
v_gene: TRBV19; d_gene: -; j_gene: TRBJ1-5; abundance: few; CDR3aa: CASSYPGDQPQHF; CDR3nt: TGTGCCAGTAGTTATCCGGGGGACCAGCCCCAGCATTTT
v_gene: TRBV19; d_gene: TRBD1; j_gene: TRBJ1-2; abundance: -; CDR3aa: CASSARTGKYGYTF; CDR3nt: TGTGCCAGTAGTGCCCGGACAGGAAAGTATGGCTACACCTTC
v_gene: TRBV5-1; d_gene: TRBD1; j_gene: TRBJ1-2; abundance: -; CDR3aa: CASSNRTGGGWGYPF; CDR3nt: TGCGCCAGCAGCAACCGGACAGGGGGCGGTTGGGGCTACCCCTTC
v_gene: TRBV7-9; d_gene: TRBD1; j_gene: TRBJ1-1; abundance: once; CDR3aa: CASSGGQGRGNTEAFF; CDR3nt: TGTGCCAGCAGCGGGGGACAGGGGAGGGGGAACACTGAAGCTTTCTTT
v_gene: TRBV28; d_gene: -; j_gene: TRBJ1-1; abundance: -; CDR3aa: CASSRTGGADTEAFF; CDR3nt: TGTGCCAGCAGCCGCACCGGGGGGGCGGACACTGAAGCTTTCTTT
v_gene: TRBV27; d_gene: TRBD2; j_gene: TRBJ2-7; abundance: -; CDR3aa: CASSTGLAAYEQYF; CDR3nt: TGTGCCAGCAGTACGGGACTAGCGGCCTACGAGCAGTACTTC
v_gene: TRBV4-2; d_gene: TRBD2; j_gene: TRBJ2-7; abundance: once; CDR3aa: CASSQDRLAGSYEQYF; CDR3nt: TGTGCCAGCAGCCAAGATCGACTAGCGGGATCCTACGAGCAGTACTTC
v_gene: TRBV7-3; d_gene: TRBD1; j_gene: TRBJ2-2; abundance: -; CDR3aa: CASSSGTGVNTGELFF; CDR3nt: TGTGCCAGCAGCTCCGGGACAGGGGTGAACACCGGGGAGCTGTTTTTT
v_gene: TRBV13; d_gene: -; j_gene: TRBJ2-1; abundance: -; CDR3aa: CASSSPRDTSYNEQFF; CDR3nt: TGTGCCAGCAGCTCCCCCCGGGACACCTCCTACAATGAGCAGTTCTTC
v_gene: TRBV7-3; d_gene: TRBD1; j_gene: TRBJ1-1; abundance: -; CDR3aa: CASSLTGPGTRGLGTEAFF; CDR3nt: TGTGCCAGCAGCTTAACGGGCCCGGGGACCAGGGGGCTCGGCACTGAAGCTTTCTTT
v_gene: TRBV18; d_gene: TRBD2; j_gene: TRBJ2-1; abundance: -; CDR3aa: CASSDRVGTSEYNEQFF; CDR3nt: TGTGCCAGCTCAGACAGAGTAGGGACTAGCGAGTACAATGAGCAGTTCTTC
v_gene: TRBV19; d_gene: TRBD1; j_gene: TRBJ2-3; abundance: -; CDR3aa: CASSSPGQGVTQYF; CDR3nt: TGTGCCAGTAGTTCGCCGGGACAGGGAGTTACGCAGTATTTT
v_gene: TRBV7-2; d_gene: -; j_gene: TRBJ2-5; abundance: -; CDR3aa: CASSSRTPKGETQYF; CDR3nt: TGTGCCAGCAGCTCCCGGACCCCCAAGGGGGAGACCCAGTACTTC
v_gene: TRBV5-4; d_gene: TRBD1; j_gene: TRBJ1-4; abundance: -; CDR3aa: CASSPSATGANEKLFF; CDR3nt: TGTGCCAGCAGCCCCTCTGCGACAGGGGCTAATGAAAAACTGTTTTTT
v_gene: TRBV19; d_gene: TRBD1; j_gene: TRBJ2-1; abundance: -; CDR3aa: CASSPGQGPYNEQFF; CDR3nt: TGTGCCAGTAGTCCGGGACAGGGACCTTACAATGAGCAGTTCTTC
v_gene: TRBV10-2; d_gene: -; j_gene: TRBJ2-3; abundance: -; CDR3aa: CASSEIGESTDTQYF; CDR3nt: TGCGCCAGCAGTGAGATCGGGGAAAGCACAGATACGCAGTATTTT
v_gene: TRBV2; d_gene: TRBD2; j_gene: TRBJ2-3; abundance: -; CDR3aa: CASNLGGSTDTQYF; CDR3nt: TGTGCCAGCAATCTTGGCGGGAGTACGGATACGCAGTATTTT
v_gene: TRBV30; d_gene: TRBD1; j_gene: TRBJ1-2; abundance: -; CDR3aa: CAWGPGGLGYGYTF; CDR3nt: TGTGCCTGGGGGCCAGGGGGGCTAGGGTATGGCTACACCTTC
v_gene: TRBV7-2; d_gene: -; j_gene: TRBJ2-7; abundance: -; CDR3aa: CASSLGGYTYEQYF; CDR3nt: TGTGCCAGCAGCTTAGGGGGCTATACCTACGAGCAGTACTTC
v_gene: TRBV7-6; d_gene: TRBD2; j_gene: TRBJ2-1; abundance: few; CDR3aa: CASSLGASGRVYNEQFF; CDR3nt: TGTGCCAGCAGCCTAGGGGCTAGCGGGAGAGTCTACAATGAGCAGTTCTTC
v_gene: TRBV19; d_gene: -; j_gene: TRBJ2-7; abundance: -; CDR3aa: CASSLAGSHEQYF; CDR3nt: TGTGCCAGTAGTCTAGCAGGGTCCCACGAGCAGTACTTC
v_gene: TRBV27; d_gene: -; j_gene: TRBJ1-1; abundance: -; CDR3aa: CASWRGRRNTEAFF; CDR3nt: TGTGCCAGTTGGCGGGGACGGCGGAACACTGAAGCTTTCTTT
v_gene: TRBV11-2; d_gene: -; j_gene: TRBJ1-4; abundance: -; CDR3aa: CASTQTRREKLFF; CDR3nt: TGTGCCAGCACGCAAACCAGAAGAGAAAAACTGTTTTTT
v_gene: TRBV4-1; d_gene: TRBD2; j_gene: TRBJ2-7; abundance: -; CDR3aa: CASSQDGVAGLTYEQYF; CDR3nt: TGCGCCAGCAGCCAAGACGGCGTAGCGGGGTTGACCTACGAGCAGTACTTC
v_gene: TRBV10-2; d_gene: TRBD1; j_gene: TRBJ1-1; abundance: -; CDR3aa: CASSDATGQGRSVAFF; CDR3nt: TGCGCCAGCAGTGACGCCACTGGACAGGGAAGGAGTGTGGCTTTCTTT
v_gene: TRBV30; d_gene: TRBD2; j_gene: TRBJ2-3; abundance: -; CDR3aa: CAWSPNGLAGLTDTQYF; CDR3nt: TGTGCCTGGAGTCCAAACGGACTAGCGGGTCTCACAGATACGCAGTATTTT
v_gene: TRBV5-4; d_gene: TRBD2; j_gene: TRBJ2-5; abundance: -; CDR3aa: CASSLPGLAGAETQYF; CDR3nt: TGTGCCAGCAGCCTCCCAGGACTAGCGGGAGCGGAGACCCAGTACTTC
v_gene: TRBV6-1; d_gene: -; j_gene: TRBJ2-7; abundance: -; CDR3aa: CASSERRGQSEQYF; CDR3nt: TGTGCCAGCAGTGAAAGAAGAGGTCAGTCCGAGCAGTACTTC
v_gene: TRBV15; d_gene: -; j_gene: TRBJ2-1; abundance: -; CDR3aa: CATSRAVRWNEQFF; CDR3nt: TGTGCCACCAGCAGAGCCGTGAGGTGGAATGAGCAGTTCTTC